Below, 3 T cell receptor beta chains from the same sample are listed, as sequenced in a study of cytomegalovirus exposure and HLA in healthy donors. Both 60 Vbeta primers and 13 Jbeta primers went into the PCR. The data were produced by immunoSEQ multiplex PCR, yet TCRdb's version contains in-frame clones alone and is incomplete. The sample records about 180,000 clones, 80% being singletons. The sample consisted of PBMCs. Every receptor here comes from a man between 35 and 55 years old in good health and CMV-seronegative.

J is TRBJ1-3 and V is TRBV7-2; possible D gene TRBD1, 5 bases. V was clipped by 1 base and J by 4 bases, with 14 bases between them. The germline V gene encodes CDR1 SGHTA and CDR2 FQGNSA. CDR3 size: 16 residues. Here the CDR3 reads CASSLEGWGGGNTIYF. The DNA of the CDR3 is TGTGCCAGCAGCTTAGAGGGTTGGGGGGGAGGAAACACCATATATTTT.

The rearrangement links TRBV19 to TRBJ1-3; 7 bases match TRBD1. With V trimmed by 6 bases and J by 2 bases, 4 bases remained unmatched. Germline loops: CDR1 LNHDA, CDR2 SQIVND (reference sequence). CDR3 length equals 14 residues. The CDR3 DNA reads TGTGCCAGTAGGGTCAGGGGGACTGGAAACACCATATATTTT. This translates into CASRVRGTGNTIYF.

The sample holds a few counts of this clone. V and J are TRBV27 and TRBJ2-2; weak D call: TRBD1 (6 bases). Deletions cut 4 bases from V and 4 bases from J, with 16 bases between. This CDR3 region has 16 residues. Germline CDR1 is MNHEY and CDR2 is SMNVEV (reference sequence). The CDR3 loop reads CASSWRSGAITGELFF. The DNA of the CDR3 is TGTGCCAGCAGTTGGAGGTCAGGGGCCATCACCGGGGAGCTGTTTTTT.